This T cell receptor (beta chain) is drawn from a study of CD8+ T cells in alopecia areata. Once RNA had been extracted, it was reverse transcribed into cDNA to act as the sequencing template. Sequenced by immunoSEQ multiplex PCR; TCRdb stores in-frame clones only, minus some. The sample consists of fewer than 250,000 clones, about two fifths of them appearing once. The treatment was: oral pan-JAK inhibitor, 5-10 mg twice daily. This clone was counted between two and nine times. V lost 5 bases to trimming and J lost 3 bases; unmatched junction nucleotides: 6. The V gene's germline CDR1 is SNHLY and CDR2 FYNNEI. The CDR3 totals 14 residues.

This receptor was identified in a human donor with alopecia areata. This chain uses TRBV2 with TRBJ2-7; 8 nucleotides align to TRBD1. Sequences were derived from CD4+ T cells sorted from blood, sampled at approximately week 31, from a patient treated with tofacitinib. The CDR3 protein is CASSRQGAGYEQYF. DNA for the CDR3: TGTGCCAGCAGTCGTCAGGGGGCAGGCTACGAGCAGTACTTC.